These 21 T cell receptor beta chains were sequenced from one sample in a study of T cell responses to AZD1222 COVID-19 vaccine. Only in-frame clones appear in the TCRdb table, and some are missing; sequencing was by immunoSEQ multiplex PCR. Here the sample spans approximately 180,000 clones, just under 90% being singletons. The starting material was peripheral blood, obtained 28 days after the second dose of the MenACWY control vaccine. The source of these receptors is an adult who received the MenACWY meningococcal vaccine as a control.

The chain couples TRBV7-2 to TRBJ2-3, with D unclear. This CDR3 is 13 amino acids long. Per the germline V gene, CDR1 is SGHTA and CDR2 is FQGNSA. V shed 10 bases and J shed 2 bases, with 13 bases lying between them. The chain's CDR3 is CATRIFVTDTQYF. The CDR3 DNA is TGTGCCACTCGGATTTTCGTCACAGATACGCAGTATTTT. Variable domain in full (rest from reference TRBV7-2 and TRBJ2-3): GAGVSQSPSNKVTEKGKDVELRCDPISGHTALYWYRQSLGQGLEFLIYFQGNSAPDKSGLPSDRFSAERTGGSVSTLTIQRTQQEDSAVYLCATRIFVTDTQYFGPGTRLTVL.

The V gene is TRBV6-2 or TRBV6-3, the J gene TRBJ2-7, with 11 bases fitting TRBD2. V trimming: 6 bases; J trimming: 4 bases; junction bases outside the gene matches: 8. The CDR3 is 15 amino acids. Germline-derived CDR1 and CDR2 are MNHEY and SVGEGT. The DNA of the CDR3 is TGTGCCAGCAGCCGTACTAGCGGGAGTTGGTACGAGCAGTACTTC. Protein: CASSRTSGSWYEQYF.

This clone occurred a few times. The genes are TRBV19 and TRBJ2-2; no reliable D call. CDR3 length equals 16 residues. Germline lookup yields CDR1 LNHDA and CDR2 SQIVND (reference sequence). Between the trimmed V and J ends, which lost 3 bases and 6 bases, there was a span of 17 bases. The CDR3 coding sequence is TGTGCCAGTAGTATGGGGTTTAGTGAGGCGTCCGGGGAGCTGTTTTTT. It yields the protein CASSMGFSEASGELFF.

J is TRBJ1-2 and V is TRBV19; 7 bases fit TRBD1. V lost 8 bases, J lost 4 bases, and 7 bases stayed unmatched. The CDR3 runs 13 residues. The germline V gene has CDR1 LNHDA and CDR2 SQIVND (reference sequence). The CDR3: CASASGTAYGYTF. The CDR3 DNA sequence: TGTGCCAGTGCATCCGGGACAGCCTATGGCTACACCTTC.

V gene TRBV20-1 combines with J gene TRBJ1-4; D ambiguous. V was clipped by 5 bases and J by 5 bases, with 6 bases between them. The V gene's germline CDR1 is DFQATT and CDR2 SNEGSKA (reference sequence). The CDR3 is 11 residues long. The CDR3 here is CSAGPNEKLFF. Here the CDR3 DNA reads TGCAGTGCTGGCCCCAATGAAAAACTGTTTTTT.

V and J are TRBV18 and TRBJ2-3; tentative D call: TRBD2 (5 bases). There are 14 residues in the CDR3. Germline values: CDR1 KGHSH, CDR2 LQKENI. Trimming took 1 base from V and 0 from J, leaving 5 bases between them. This chain's CDR3 is CASSPQRSTDTQYF. The CDR3 DNA reads TGTGCCAGCTCACCACAGCGGAGCACAGATACGCAGTATTTT.

The rearrangement uses TRBV2 and TRBJ2-7; possible D gene TRBD2, 5 bases. V shed 4 bases and J shed 5 bases, with 18 bases lying between them. This CDR3 is 15 amino acids long. Germline CDR1 is SNHLY and CDR2 is FYNNEI. The CDR3 is CASSGIVGVGDEQYF. The CDR3 DNA sequence: TGTGCCAGCAGTGGAATTGTGGGAGTGGGCGACGAGCAGTACTTC.

V gene TRBV5-1 combines with J gene TRBJ1-2; no reliable D call. CDR3 length: 16 amino acids. With 3 bases removed from V and 4 bases from J, the gap between germline ends came to 19 bases. Germline CDR1 SGHRS, CDR2 YFSETQ. The CDR3 protein is CASSSSHSDGPYGYTF. The CDR3 DNA reads as TGCGCCAGCAGCTCGTCACACTCGGACGGACCCTATGGCTACACCTTC.

This chain links TRBV27 with TRBJ2-7, with D perhaps TRBD1 or TRBD2 (5 bases each). CDR1 and CDR2 (germline): MNHEY, SMNVEV (reference sequence). V was trimmed by 4 bases and J by 3 bases, leaving 10 bases between them. The CDR3 loop spans 13 amino acids. The DNA for the CDR3 is TGTGCCAGCAGTTCGGGGCCAGACTACGAGCAGTACTTC. Translating it yields CASSSGPDYEQYF.

A single count supports this clone. The rearrangement joins TRBV5-4 to TRBJ1-5; possible D gene TRBD1, 6 bases. Germline lookup yields CDR1 SGHNT and CDR2 YYREEE (reference sequence). The CDR3 is made up of 17 amino acids. Trimming took off 4 bases at V and 5 bases at J, with 22 bases between the two ends. CDR3 amino acids: CASSGAVAGEIDQPQHF. CDR3 nucleotides: TGTGCCAGCAGCGGCGCCGTAGCAGGGGAAATAGATCAGCCCCAGCATTTT.

This chain connects TRBV6-5 to TRBJ2-2, with a tentative D call TRBD1 (5 bases). Germline-derived CDR1 and CDR2 are MNHEY and SVGAGI. The V end lost 4 bases, the J end lost 0 bases, and 9 bases lay between the germline ends. This CDR3 comprises 15 residues. CDR3 amino acids: CASSLDKPNTGELFF. In nucleotides, the CDR3 is TGTGCCAGCAGTTTGGACAAACCGAACACCGGGGAGCTGTTTTTT.

This CDR3 reads CATRFYTGELFF. CDR3 nucleotides: TGTGCCACTAGGTTCTACACCGGGGAGCTGTTTTTT. The chain links TRBV15 to TRBJ2-2; D call uncertain. Germline CDR1 is LNHNV and CDR2 is YYDKDF (reference sequence). V shed 9 bases and J shed 3 bases, with 8 bases lying between them. The CDR3 is 12 amino acids.

The chain combines TRBV28 with TRBJ2-3; 7 nucleotides align to TRBD1. V lost 8 bases and J lost 2; bases outside the gene matches: 7. The CDR3 is 14 amino acids. Germline assignment: CDR1 MDHEN and CDR2 SYDVKM. In nucleotides, the CDR3 is TGTGCCAGCGGACCGACAGGGCTCACAGATACGCAGTATTTT. This encodes CASGPTGLTDTQYF. Complete variable domain (other parts from reference TRBV28 and TRBJ2-3): DVKVTQSSRYLVKRTGEKVFLECVQDMDHENMFWYRQDPGLGLRLIYFSYDVKMKEKGDIPEGYSVSREKKERFSLILESASTNQTSMYLCASGPTGLTDTQYFGPGTRLTVL.

Notes on this clone: The identical CDR3 is also encoded by other nucleotide sequences in the sample. The J gene is TRBJ2-7, the V gene TRBV7-9, with D unclear. Germline CDR1 SEHNR, CDR2 FQNEAQ (reference sequence). V lost 1 base and J lost 5, with 6 bases in between. The CDR3 is 12 residues long. The CDR3 DNA is TGTGCCAGCAGCTTAGTTGCGGACGAGCAGTACTTC. Amino acids: CASSLVADEQYF.

The chain links TRBV20-1 to TRBJ2-7, with 9 nucleotides matching TRBD2. Losses at the gene ends were 3 bases for V and 2 bases for J; bases not matched to a gene: 14. Germline V gene lookup returns CDR1 DFQATT and CDR2 SNEGSKA (reference sequence). The CDR3 loop spans 17 amino acids. The CDR3 is CSASPPYWAGGTYEQYF. CDR3 sequence (DNA): TGCAGTGCTAGTCCCCCTTACTGGGCGGGAGGGACCTACGAGCAGTACTTC.

The rearrangement links TRBV9 to TRBJ2-7; 7 bases map to TRBD2. The germline V gene encodes CDR1 SGDLS and CDR2 YYNGEE. Losses at the gene ends were 4 bases for V and 2 bases for J; bases not matched to a gene: 6. The CDR3 spans 14 residues. The CDR3 DNA reads as TGTGCCAGCAGCTTGGGGGGGGTACCCTACGAGCAGTACTTC. Its translation is CASSLGGVPYEQYF.

J is TRBJ2-4 and V is TRBV18; 7 bases are shared with TRBD2. Trimming removed 1 base from V and 7 bases from J; junction bases left unmatched: 13. The CDR3 spans 17 residues. The germline V gene has CDR1 KGHSH and CDR2 LQKENI. CDR3 DNA sequence: TGTGCCAGCTCACCACGGTCAGACGGGGGGAAGAGTAACATTCAGTACTTC. It codes for CASSPRSDGGKSNIQYF.

This chain uses TRBV12-3 or TRBV12-4 with TRBJ2-3; possible D gene TRBD2, 7 bases. The ends were cut back, 8 bases at V and 4 bases at J, with 13 bases in the middle. The CDR3 loop spans 13 amino acids. CDR3 protein: CASVIGGADTQYF. The CDR3 DNA is TGTGCCAGCGTCATAGGGGGGGCAGATACGCAGTATTTT.

The chain links TRBV6-5 to TRBJ2-1; D gene ambiguous. Germline CDR1 reads MNHEY; CDR2 reads SVGAGI. Trimming took off 4 bases at V and 10 bases at J, with 20 bases between the two ends. The CDR3 contains 15 residues. CDR3 coding DNA: TGTGCCAGCAGTTTCCCTCAGTTCCGCCCCTGGGAGCAGTTCTTC. Protein product: CASSFPQFRPWEQFF.

The rearrangement joins TRBV7-2 to TRBJ2-6; 11 bases are a match to TRBD1. The ends lost 11 bases at V and 2 bases at J; junction bases unmatched: 5. Germline-derived CDR1 and CDR2 are SGHTA and FQGNSA. The CDR3 length is 15 residues. The CDR3 DNA is TGTGCCTTTGGACAGGGGGCGCCTGGGGCCAACGTCCTGACTTTC. Its translation: CAFGQGAPGANVLTF.

This clone has a single count. The chain has TRBV6-2 or TRBV6-3 and TRBJ2-3, with 13 positions matching TRBD2. Per germline, CDR1 MNHEY and CDR2 SVGEGT. This CDR3 region has 18 residues. With V trimmed by 6 bases and J by 5 bases, 14 bases remained unmatched. The CDR3 DNA reads as TGTGCCAGCAGCTTATCAAGACTAGCGGGAGGTTTGGGAGATACGCAGTATTTT. It specifies CASSLSRLAGGLGDTQYF.